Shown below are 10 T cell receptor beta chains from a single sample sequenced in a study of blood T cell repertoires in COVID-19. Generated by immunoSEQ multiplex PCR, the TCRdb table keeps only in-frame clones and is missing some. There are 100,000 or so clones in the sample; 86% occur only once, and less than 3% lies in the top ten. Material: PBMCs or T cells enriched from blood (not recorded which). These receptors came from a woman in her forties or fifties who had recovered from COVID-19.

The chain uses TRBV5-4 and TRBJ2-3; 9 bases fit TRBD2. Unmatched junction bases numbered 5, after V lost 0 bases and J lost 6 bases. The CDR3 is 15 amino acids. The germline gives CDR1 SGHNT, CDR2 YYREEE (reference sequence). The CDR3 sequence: CASSLDRLAGDTQYF. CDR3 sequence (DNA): TGTGCCAGCAGCTTGGATCGGCTAGCGGGGGATACGCAGTATTTT.

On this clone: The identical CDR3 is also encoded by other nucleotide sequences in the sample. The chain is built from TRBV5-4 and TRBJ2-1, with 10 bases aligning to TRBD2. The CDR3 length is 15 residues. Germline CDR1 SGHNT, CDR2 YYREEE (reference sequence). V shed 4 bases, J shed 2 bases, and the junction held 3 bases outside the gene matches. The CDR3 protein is CASSTSGGAYNEQFF. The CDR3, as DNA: TGTGCCAGCAGCACCAGCGGGGGGGCCTACAATGAGCAGTTCTTC.

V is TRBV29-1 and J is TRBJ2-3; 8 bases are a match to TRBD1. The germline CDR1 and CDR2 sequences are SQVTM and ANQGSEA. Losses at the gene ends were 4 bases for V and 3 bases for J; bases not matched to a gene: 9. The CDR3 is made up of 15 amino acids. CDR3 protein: CSVALGQAGTDTQYF. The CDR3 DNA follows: TGCAGCGTTGCCCTGGGACAGGCCGGTACAGATACGCAGTATTTT.

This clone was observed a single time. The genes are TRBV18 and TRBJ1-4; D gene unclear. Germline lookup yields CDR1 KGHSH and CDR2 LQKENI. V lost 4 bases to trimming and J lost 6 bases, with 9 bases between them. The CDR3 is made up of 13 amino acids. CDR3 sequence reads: CASSLSGDEKLFF. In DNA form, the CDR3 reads TGTGCCAGCTCACTAAGCGGCGATGAAAAACTGTTTTTT.

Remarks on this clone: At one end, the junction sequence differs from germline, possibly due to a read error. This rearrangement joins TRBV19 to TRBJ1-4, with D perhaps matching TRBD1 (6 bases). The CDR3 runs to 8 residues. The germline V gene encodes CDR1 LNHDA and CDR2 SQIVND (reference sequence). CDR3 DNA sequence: TGCAGGGGTGAAAAACTGTTTTTT. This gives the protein CRGEKLFF.

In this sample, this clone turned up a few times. CDR3 coding DNA: TGTGCCAGCAATTCAAACACTGAAGCTTTCTTT. Translation: CASNSNTEAFF. V and J are TRBV12-3 or TRBV12-4 and TRBJ1-1; no clear D. The CDR3 is 11 amino acids. V lost 7 bases, J lost 2 bases, and 5 bases lay in between.

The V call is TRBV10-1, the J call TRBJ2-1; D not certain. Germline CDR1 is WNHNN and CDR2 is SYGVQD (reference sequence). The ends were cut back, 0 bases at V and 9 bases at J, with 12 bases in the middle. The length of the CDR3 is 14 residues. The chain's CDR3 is CASSESIGAPEQFF. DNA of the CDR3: TGCGCCAGCAGTGAGTCGATTGGAGCCCCTGAGCAGTTCTTC.

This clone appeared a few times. CDR3 in DNA: TGCGCCAGCAGTCCCTCCCAAGAGACCCAGTACTTC. Residues: CASSPSQETQYF. The chain is built from TRBV5-1 and TRBJ2-5; D unclear. This CDR3 has 12 amino acids. CDR1 and CDR2 (germline): SGHRS, YFSETQ. V was shortened by 5 bases and J by 1 base, with 6 bases between the two germline ends.

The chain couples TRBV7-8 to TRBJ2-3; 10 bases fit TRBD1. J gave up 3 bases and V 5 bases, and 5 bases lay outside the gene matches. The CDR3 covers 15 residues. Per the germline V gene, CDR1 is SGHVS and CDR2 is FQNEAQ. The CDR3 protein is CASSLSDRGTDTQYF. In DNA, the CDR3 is TGTGCCAGCAGCCTCTCGGACAGGGGGACAGATACGCAGTATTTT.

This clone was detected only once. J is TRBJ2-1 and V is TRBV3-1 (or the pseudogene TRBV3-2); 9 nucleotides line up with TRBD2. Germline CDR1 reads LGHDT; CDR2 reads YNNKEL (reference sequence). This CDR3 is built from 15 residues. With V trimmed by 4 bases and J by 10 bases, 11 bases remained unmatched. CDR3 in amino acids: CASSPTPGLAGEQFF. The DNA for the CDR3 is TGTGCCAGCAGCCCCACTCCGGGACTAGCAGGCGAGCAGTTCTTC.